A selection of T cell receptor beta chains follows, all from one sample in a study of shared clonotypes between healthy human individuals. TCRdb keeps only in-frame clones here, not all; method: immunoSEQ multiplex PCR. The sample has roughly 2.6 million clones, about 92% seen once. Sequencing input: naive CD4+ T cells sorted from blood. These receptors were collected from a man between 18 and 29 years old in good health. The CDR3 runs from the conserved cysteine through the conserved F or W. A D gene is named only where the DNA matches it firmly. Clone size, where shown, is once, few, many, or a class for clones that have expanded.

j_call: TRBJ2-2; d_call: TRBD2; clone_size: -; v_call: TRBV19; cdr3_aa: CASSSGSNTGELFF; cdr3_nt: TGTGCCAGTAGTAGCGGGAGTAACACCGGGGAGCTGTTTTTT
j_call: TRBJ2-1; d_call: TRBD2; clone_size: -; v_call: TRBV9; cdr3_aa: CASSALPAGGYNEQFF; cdr3_nt: TGTGCCAGCAGCGCACTTCCGGCGGGAGGATACAATGAGCAGTTCTTC
j_call: TRBJ1-1; d_call: -; clone_size: once; v_call: TRBV11-3; cdr3_aa: CASSLSENTEAFF; cdr3_nt: TGTGCCAGCAGCTTATCAGAGAACACTGAAGCTTTCTTT
j_call: TRBJ1-5; d_call: TRBD1; clone_size: once; v_call: TRBV4-1; cdr3_aa: CASSLTGDPNSNQPQHF; cdr3_nt: TGCGCCAGCAGCCTGACAGGGGACCCCAATAGCAATCAGCCCCAGCATTTT
j_call: TRBJ1-2; d_call: -; clone_size: -; v_call: TRBV19; cdr3_aa: CASSREQPTNYGYTF; cdr3_nt: TGTGCCAGTAGTAGAGAACAACCTACTAACTATGGCTACACCTTC
j_call: TRBJ1-5; d_call: TRBD1; clone_size: -; v_call: TRBV6-6; cdr3_aa: CASGGQSGNQPQHF; cdr3_nt: TGTGCCAGCGGGGGACAGTCGGGCAATCAGCCCCAGCATTTT
j_call: TRBJ2-2; d_call: TRBD2; clone_size: -; v_call: TRBV9; cdr3_aa: CASSVRASGGLDTGELFF; cdr3_nt: TGTGCCAGCAGCGTACGGGCTAGCGGGGGGTTAGACACCGGGGAGCTGTTTTTT
j_call: TRBJ2-2; d_call: TRBD1; clone_size: once; v_call: TRBV5-3; cdr3_aa: CARSLEAAGGVLYTGELFF; cdr3_nt: TGTGCCAGAAGCTTGGAGGCGGCAGGGGGCGTTTTGTACACCGGGGAGCTGTTTTTT
j_call: TRBJ1-6; d_call: -; clone_size: -; v_call: TRBV5-1; cdr3_aa: CASRPLGGRYNSPLHF; cdr3_nt: TGCGCCAGCAGACCTCTGGGGGGCCGCTATAATTCACCCCTCCACTTT
j_call: TRBJ2-1; d_call: TRBD2; clone_size: -; v_call: TRBV5-4; cdr3_aa: CASSLGGLAGLNEQFF; cdr3_nt: TGTGCCAGCAGCTTGGGGGGCCTAGCGGGTTTGAATGAGCAGTTCTTC
j_call: TRBJ2-2; d_call: -; clone_size: few; v_call: TRBV5-4; cdr3_aa: CASTLRGGSTGELFF; cdr3_nt: TGTGCCAGCACCTTAAGGGGTGGATCCACCGGGGAGCTGTTTTTT
j_call: TRBJ2-6; d_call: TRBD1; clone_size: -; v_call: TRBV2; cdr3_aa: CASSVGQSRGANVLTF; cdr3_nt: TGTGCCAGCAGTGTGGGACAGTCTAGAGGGGCCAACGTCCTGACTTTC
j_call: TRBJ2-7; d_call: TRBD1; clone_size: once; v_call: TRBV30; cdr3_aa: CAWSSPGTGGYEQYF; cdr3_nt: TGTGCTTGGAGTTCCCCCGGGACAGGGGGCTACGAGCAGTACTTC
j_call: TRBJ2-2; d_call: -; clone_size: -; v_call: TRBV5-1; cdr3_aa: CASSYGHANTGELFF; cdr3_nt: TGCGCCAGCAGTTACGGACATGCGAACACCGGGGAGCTGTTTTTT
j_call: TRBJ1-2; d_call: -; clone_size: -; v_call: TRBV25-1; cdr3_aa: CASSESVQAYGYTF; cdr3_nt: TGTGCCAGCAGTGAAAGCGTACAGGCCTATGGCTACACCTTC
j_call: TRBJ2-7; d_call: -; clone_size: -; v_call: TRBV2; cdr3_aa: CASREGPYEQYF; cdr3_nt: TGTGCCAGCAGGGAGGGGCCCTACGAGCAGTACTTC
j_call: TRBJ2-5; d_call: TRBD1; clone_size: -; v_call: TRBV5-1; cdr3_aa: CASSDRQGIVQETQYF; cdr3_nt: TGCGCCAGCAGCGACCGACAGGGGATTGTCCAAGAGACCCAGTACTTC
j_call: TRBJ2-1; d_call: TRBD2; clone_size: -; v_call: TRBV13; cdr3_aa: CASSLARLAGTGDEQFF; cdr3_nt: TGTGCCAGCAGCTTAGCTCGACTAGCGGGCACGGGCGATGAGCAGTTCTTC
j_call: TRBJ2-3; d_call: TRBD2; clone_size: -; v_call: TRBV7-2; cdr3_aa: CASRKLAGVTDTQYF; cdr3_nt: TGTGCCAGCAGGAAGCTAGCGGGTGTCACAGATACGCAGTATTTT
j_call: TRBJ2-2; d_call: -; clone_size: -; v_call: TRBV6-1; cdr3_aa: CASTTLGPPGELFF; cdr3_nt: TGTGCCAGCACCACTCTAGGCCCCCCCGGGGAGCTGTTTTTT
j_call: TRBJ1-2; d_call: TRBD1; clone_size: -; v_call: TRBV10-2; cdr3_aa: CASSGDRLPSGYTF; cdr3_nt: TGCGCCAGCAGCGGGGACAGGCTACCTTCCGGCTACACCTTC
j_call: TRBJ2-5; d_call: -; clone_size: -; v_call: TRBV11-3; cdr3_aa: CASSLGVDRSNQETQYF; cdr3_nt: TGTGCCAGCAGCTTGGGGGTCGACAGGTCTAATCAAGAGACCCAGTACTTC
j_call: TRBJ2-5; d_call: TRBD2; clone_size: -; v_call: TRBV7-7; cdr3_aa: CASSLGSGGAWETQYF; cdr3_nt: TGTGCTAGCAGCTTAGGTAGCGGGGGGGCCTGGGAGACCCAGTACTTC